Shown below are 6 T cell receptor beta chains from a single sample sequenced in a study of cytotoxic CD8 clonotypes in ibrutinib-treated CLL. The protocol was immunoSEQ multiplex PCR, while the TCRdb copy is restricted to in-frame clones and leaves out a portion. The data contain fewer than 85,000 clones, about 85% of them seen just once; the ten biggest clones take up roughly 5%. The input for sequencing was PBMCs, taken after 12 months of ibrutinib treatment. These receptors all stem from a human donor with chronic lymphocytic leukemia.

V is TRBV18 and J is TRBJ1-4; D possibly corresponds to TRBD1 (5 bases). Germline V CDR1 and CDR2: KGHSH, LQKENI. The CDR3 sequence is 13 residues long. V lost 3 bases, J lost 6 bases, and 8 bases lay in between. The CDR3 nucleotides read TGTGCCAGCTCACCGACAGAATATGAAAAACTGTTTTTT. This sequence encodes CASSPTEYEKLFF.

The chain couples TRBV6-5 to TRBJ1-2; TRBD1 aligns across 8 bases. The germline V gene encodes CDR1 MNHEY and CDR2 SVGAGI. The J segment lost 4 bases and the V segment lost 7 bases, leaving 5 bases of the junction unmatched. There are 13 residues in the CDR3. CDR3 loop: CASTRTGSYGYTF. CDR3 in DNA: TGTGCCAGCACTAGGACAGGGAGCTATGGCTACACCTTC.

This chain links TRBV5-1 with TRBJ2-5, with D unclear. The germline CDR1 and CDR2 sequences are SGHRS and YFSETQ. CDR3 length: 12 residues. Trimming cost V 2 bases and J 1 base, with 3 bases left between them. Written as DNA, the CDR3 is TGCGCCAGCAGCTTAACCCAAGAGACCCAGTACTTC. It specifies CASSLTQETQYF.

J is TRBJ1-4 and V is TRBV10-3, with a weak D call TRBD1 (6 bases). V shed 0 bases and J shed 3 bases, with 14 bases lying between them. CDR1 and CDR2 from the germline V gene are ENHRY and SYGVKD. The CDR3 spans 17 residues. This CDR3 reads CAISESPGGLANEKLFF. CDR3 DNA: TGTGCCATCAGTGAGTCCCCGGGGGGCTTGGCTAATGAAAAACTGTTTTTT.

The rearrangement uses TRBV4-3 and TRBJ2-7; 8 nucleotides line up with TRBD1. The CDR3 contains 14 residues. The germline V gene has CDR1 LGHNA and CDR2 YSLEER. Germline trimming cut 1 base from V and 9 bases from J; bases unmatched to any gene: 8. The CDR3 nucleotides are TGCGCCAGCAGCCAAGCCGACAGGGGTGGCTTGCAGTACTTC. It encodes CASSQADRGGLQYF.

This clone was observed a handful of times. The chain employs TRBV18 and TRBJ2-3; a weak D match, TRBD1 (5 bases). V lost 2 bases and J lost 6, with 6 bases in between. This CDR3 comprises 12 residues. The germline V gene encodes CDR1 KGHSH and CDR2 LQKENI. This chain's CDR3 is CASSPGADTQYF. DNA of the CDR3: TGTGCCAGCTCACCAGGGGCCGATACGCAGTATTTT.